The TCR beta chain described here comes from a study of regulatory T cells in long-lasting Graves disease. Libraries of TCR beta came from iRepertoire HTBI primers plus Arm-PCR of CDR3 regions. Original processing methods: The samples yielded 55 to 75 TRBV and 14 TRBJ segments. TCRdb reanalysed the multiplex PCR reads using MiXCR and keeps one entry per CDR3 protein. The V and J calls here are based on TCRdb, not the publication. The sample contains more than 300,000 distinct CDR3 sequences, around 20% of which appear only once. Time point reported: persistent/refractory GD, antithyroid drugs over 5 years with positive TRAb. PBMC RNA served as the TCR library source. At least ten counts were recorded for this clonotype. V gave up 6 bases and J gave up 3 bases, with 14 bases separating them. This CDR3 region has 13 residues. Germline-derived CDR1 and CDR2 are DFQATT and SNEGSKA (reference sequence).

This sequence joins TRBV20-1 and TRBJ1-1; the D gene is possibly TRBD1 (6 bases). The input for sequencing was peripheral blood mononuclear cells (PBMCs), taken when the disease was refractory, from a patient treated with antithyroid drugs. The receptor comes from a female donor with Graves disease. CDR3 nucleotides: TGCAGTGCCGAAGACAGGAGAGACACTGAAGCTTTCTTT. Its protein is CSAEDRRDTEAFF.